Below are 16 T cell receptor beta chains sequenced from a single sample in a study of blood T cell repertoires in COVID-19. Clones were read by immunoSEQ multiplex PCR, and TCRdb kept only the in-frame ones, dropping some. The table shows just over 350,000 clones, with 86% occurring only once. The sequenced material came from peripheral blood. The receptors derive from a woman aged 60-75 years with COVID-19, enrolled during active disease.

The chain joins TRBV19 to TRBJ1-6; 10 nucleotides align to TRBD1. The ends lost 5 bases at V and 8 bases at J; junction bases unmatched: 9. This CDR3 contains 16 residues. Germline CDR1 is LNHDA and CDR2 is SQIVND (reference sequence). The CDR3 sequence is CASSPAGTGVDSPLHF. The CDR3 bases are TGTGCCAGTAGTCCGGCCGGGACAGGGGTTGATTCACCCCTCCACTTT.

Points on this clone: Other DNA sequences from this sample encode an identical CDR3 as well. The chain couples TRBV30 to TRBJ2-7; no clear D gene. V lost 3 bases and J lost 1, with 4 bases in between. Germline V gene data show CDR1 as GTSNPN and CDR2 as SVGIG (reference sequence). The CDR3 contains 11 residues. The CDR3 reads CAWSRSYEQYF. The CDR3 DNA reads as TGTGCCTGGAGCCGGTCCTACGAGCAGTACTTC.

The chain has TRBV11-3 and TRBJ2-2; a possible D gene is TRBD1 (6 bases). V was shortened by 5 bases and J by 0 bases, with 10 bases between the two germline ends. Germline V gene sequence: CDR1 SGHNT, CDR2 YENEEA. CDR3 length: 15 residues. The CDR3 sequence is CASSKQGANTGELFF. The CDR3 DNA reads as TGTGCCAGCAGCAAACAGGGAGCGAACACCGGGGAGCTGTTTTTT.

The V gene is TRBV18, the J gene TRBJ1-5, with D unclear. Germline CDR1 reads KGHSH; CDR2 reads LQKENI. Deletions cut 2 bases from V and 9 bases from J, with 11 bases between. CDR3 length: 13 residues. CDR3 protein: CASSPTVVGPQHF. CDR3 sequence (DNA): TGTGCCAGCTCACCAACGGTGGTTGGGCCCCAGCATTTT. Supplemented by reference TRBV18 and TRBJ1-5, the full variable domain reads NAGVMQNPRHLVRRRGQEARLRCSPMKGHSHVYWYRQLPEEGLKFMVYLQKENIIDESGMPKERFSAEFPKEGPSILRIQQVVRGDSAAYFCASSPTVVGPQHFGDGTRLSIL.

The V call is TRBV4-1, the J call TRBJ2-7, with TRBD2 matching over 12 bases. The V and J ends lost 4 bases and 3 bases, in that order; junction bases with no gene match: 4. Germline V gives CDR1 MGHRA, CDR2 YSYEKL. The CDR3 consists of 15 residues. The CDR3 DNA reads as TGCGCCAGCAGCCCCGGACTAGCGGGGAGCTACGAGCAGTACTTC. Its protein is CASSPGLAGSYEQYF.

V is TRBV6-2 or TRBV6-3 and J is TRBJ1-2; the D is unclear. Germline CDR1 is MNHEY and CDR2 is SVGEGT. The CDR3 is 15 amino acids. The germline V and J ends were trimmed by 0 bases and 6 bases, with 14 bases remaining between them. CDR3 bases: TGTGCCAGCAGTTACTCGTTAATAACAGACCATGGCTACACCTTC. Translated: CASSYSLITDHGYTF.

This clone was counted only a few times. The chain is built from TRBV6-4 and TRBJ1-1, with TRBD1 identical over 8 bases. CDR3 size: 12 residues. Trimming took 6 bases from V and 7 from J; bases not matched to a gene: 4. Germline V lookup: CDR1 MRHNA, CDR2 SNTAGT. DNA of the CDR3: TGTGCCAGCAGAACACAGGGGGGTGAAGCTTTCTTT. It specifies CASRTQGGEAFF.

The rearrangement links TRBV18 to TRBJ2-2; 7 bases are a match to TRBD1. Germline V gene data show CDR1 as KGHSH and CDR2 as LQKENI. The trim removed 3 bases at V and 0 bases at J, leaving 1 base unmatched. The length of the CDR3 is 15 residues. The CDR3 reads CASSPTGANTGELFF. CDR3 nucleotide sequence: TGTGCCAGCTCACCTACAGGGGCGAACACCGGGGAGCTGTTTTTT. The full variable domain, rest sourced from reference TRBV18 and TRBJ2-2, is NAGVMQNPRHLVRRRGQEARLRCSPMKGHSHVYWYRQLPEEGLKFMVYLQKENIIDESGMPKERFSAEFPKEGPSILRIQQVVRGDSAAYFCASSPTGANTGELFFGEGSRLTVL.

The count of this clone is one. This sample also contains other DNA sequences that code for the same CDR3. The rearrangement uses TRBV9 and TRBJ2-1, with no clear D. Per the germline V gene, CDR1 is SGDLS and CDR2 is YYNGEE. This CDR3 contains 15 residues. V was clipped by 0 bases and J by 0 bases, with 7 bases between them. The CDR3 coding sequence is TGTGCCAGCAGCGTAGGACAAAGCTCCTACAATGAGCAGTTCTTC. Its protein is CASSVGQSSYNEQFF.

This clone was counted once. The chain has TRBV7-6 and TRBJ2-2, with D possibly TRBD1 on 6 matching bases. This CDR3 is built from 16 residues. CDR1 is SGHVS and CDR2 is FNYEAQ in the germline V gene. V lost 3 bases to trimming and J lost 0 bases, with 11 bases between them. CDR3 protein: CASSFTPGANTGELFF. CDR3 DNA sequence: TGTGCCAGCAGCTTTACCCCAGGGGCGAACACCGGGGAGCTGTTTTTT.

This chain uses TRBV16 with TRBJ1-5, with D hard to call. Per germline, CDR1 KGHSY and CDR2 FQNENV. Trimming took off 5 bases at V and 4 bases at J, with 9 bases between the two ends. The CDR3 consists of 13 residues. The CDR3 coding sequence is TGTGCCAGCAGCAGGATCGGGAATCAGCCCCAGCATTTT. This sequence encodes CASSRIGNQPQHF.

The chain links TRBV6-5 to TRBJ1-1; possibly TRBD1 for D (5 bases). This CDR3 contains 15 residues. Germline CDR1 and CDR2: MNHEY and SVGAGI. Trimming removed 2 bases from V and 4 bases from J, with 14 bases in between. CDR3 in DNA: TGTGCCAGCAGTTACGGGATAGGGGTTGCCACTGAAGCTTTCTTT. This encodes CASSYGIGVATEAFF.

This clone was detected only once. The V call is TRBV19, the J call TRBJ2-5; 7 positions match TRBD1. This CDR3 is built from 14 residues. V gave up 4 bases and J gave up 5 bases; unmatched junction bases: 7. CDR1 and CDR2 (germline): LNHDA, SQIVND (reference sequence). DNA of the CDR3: TGTGCCAGTAGTACGACAGGGTCGGGGGAGACCCAGTACTTC. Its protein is CASSTTGSGETQYF.

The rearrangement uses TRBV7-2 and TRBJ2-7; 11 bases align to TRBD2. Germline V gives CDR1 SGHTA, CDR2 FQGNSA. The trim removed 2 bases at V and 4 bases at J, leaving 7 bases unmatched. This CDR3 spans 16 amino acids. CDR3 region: CASSLSASGGLYEQYF. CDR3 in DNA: TGTGCCAGCAGCTTATCGGCTAGCGGGGGGTTGTACGAGCAGTACTTC.

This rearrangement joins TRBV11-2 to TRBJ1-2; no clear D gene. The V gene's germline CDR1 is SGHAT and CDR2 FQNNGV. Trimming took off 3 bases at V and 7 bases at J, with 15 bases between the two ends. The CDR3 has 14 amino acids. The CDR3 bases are TGTGCCAGCAGCTTCACGGACTTATTCGGTGGCTACACCTTC. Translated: CASSFTDLFGGYTF.

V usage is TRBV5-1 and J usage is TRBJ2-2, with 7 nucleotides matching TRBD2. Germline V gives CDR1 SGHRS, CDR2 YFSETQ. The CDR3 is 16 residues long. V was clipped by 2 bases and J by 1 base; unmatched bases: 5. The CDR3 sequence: CASSFSSSGNTGELFF. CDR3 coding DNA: TGCGCCAGCAGCTTCTCATCTAGCGGGAACACCGGGGAGCTGTTTTTT.